The sequence of this TCR beta chain was determined in a study of blood T cell repertoires in COVID-19. The overall study: Samples of COVID-19 (acute and convalescent) were obtained from the United States, Italy and Spain. T cells, B-cell-depleted T cells, or PBMCs supplied cDNA or gDNA.

This CDR3 comprises 16 residues. J lost 5 bases, V lost 4 bases, and 10 bases had no gene match. Germline lookup yields CDR1 SEHNR and CDR2 FQNEAQ (reference sequence). The authors' processing: How many nucleated cells were present was estimated from reference gene primer amplification. Here immunoSEQ multiplex PCR was the method, and the copy in TCRdb shows in-frame clones only, minus some. V and J calls and clone size follow that table, whereas D and trimming were derived from the DNA. The repertoire includes fewer than 300,000 clones, over 70% of them detected once, and about 9.1% sits in the top ten.

Sequencing was done on a sample of peripheral blood. The sequence was obtained from a human donor in a cohort sampled during active COVID-19. The J gene is TRBJ2-1, the V gene TRBV7-9, with 8 bases identical to TRBD2. The CDR3 is CASSSGAGGSNNEQFF. Here the CDR3 DNA reads TGTGCCAGCAGCTCCGGGGCGGGGGGAAGTAACAATGAGCAGTTCTTC. Complete variable domain (other parts from reference TRBV7-9 and TRBJ2-1): DTGVSQNPRHKITKRGQNVTFRCDPISEHNRLYWYRQTLGQGPEFLTYFQNEAQLEKSRLLSDRFSAERPKGSFSTLEIQRTEQGDSAMYLCASSSGAGGSNNEQFFGPGTRLTVL.